This passage covers 20 T cell receptor beta chains from one sample sequenced in a study of T cell repertoires in cytomegalovirus infection. For these receptors, no antigen is known. Each CDR3 protein gets one entry after TCRdb re-called the reads with MiXCR. The sample contains 640,000 or so distinct CDR3 sequences, roughly 36% of which appear only once. The specimen was cultured PBMCs, collected from culture after CMV antigen stimulation. These receptor sequences come from a human donor in good health (CMV status not recorded). Some clones in this sample may be carry-over from other donors' samples.

This clonotype was observed a handful of times. The chain links TRBV12-3 or TRBV12-4 to TRBJ2-3; no reliable D call. V gave up 1 base and J gave up 4 bases, with 6 bases separating them. CDR3 size: 13 residues. CDR3 loop: CASSLDHADTQYF. CDR3 nucleotides: TGTGCCAGCAGTTTAGACCATGCAGATACGCAGTATTTT.

This clonotype was counted only a few times. The V gene is TRBV5-4, the J gene TRBJ2-1; D is uncertain. Germline-derived CDR1 and CDR2 are SGHNT and YYREEE (reference sequence). Between the trimmed V and J ends, which lost 2 bases and 1 base, there was a span of 10 bases. This CDR3 contains 15 residues. For the CDR3, the DNA is TGTGCCAGCAGCTTTGGCCTCCCTTCCTACAATGAGCAGTTCTTC. As protein: CASSFGLPSYNEQFF. Full variable domain (missing parts from reference TRBV5-4 and TRBJ2-1): ETGVTQSPTHLIKTRGQQVTLRCSSQSGHNTVSWYQQALGQGPQFIFQYYREEENGRGNFPPRFSGLQFPNYSSELNVNALELDDSALYLCASSFGLPSYNEQFFGPGTRLTVL.

V gene TRBV19 combines with J gene TRBJ1-6; D unclear. V dropped 3 bases and J dropped 7 bases, with 13 bases sitting between them. CDR3 length: 15 residues. CDR1 LNHDA and CDR2 SQIVND come from the germline V gene (reference sequence). The CDR3 region has the DNA TGTGCCAGTAGTATGTCTGTAGGGATGAATTCACCCCTCCACTTT. This translates into CASSMSVGMNSPLHF.

J is TRBJ2-3 and V is TRBV7-8; 7 nucleotides match TRBD2. Germline assignment: CDR1 SGHVS and CDR2 FQNEAQ. This CDR3 region has 16 residues. V was clipped by 6 bases and J by 14 bases; unmatched bases: 23. CDR3 in amino acids: CASSYNRLAPWRRAYF. The CDR3 coding sequence is TGTGCCAGCAGTTATAATCGACTAGCACCCTGGCGGCGTGCGTATTTT.

The chain carries TRBV6-2 or TRBV6-3 and TRBJ2-2; D gene uncertain. CDR1 and CDR2 (germline): MNHEY, SVGEGT. V was shortened by 2 bases and J by 0 bases, with 7 bases between the two germline ends. The CDR3 sequence is 15 residues long. CDR3 region: CASSYDTANTGELFF. The CDR3 DNA reads TGTGCCAGCAGTTACGATACAGCGAACACCGGGGAGCTGTTTTTT.

This clonotype was detected many times. The chain employs TRBV7-2 and TRBJ2-7; a weak D match, TRBD2 (6 bases). In germline, CDR1 is SGHTA, CDR2 FQGNSA. The CDR3 is made up of 16 amino acids. Trimming left V 0 bases short and J 6 bases short, with 18 bases between. This chain's CDR3 is CASSLAHITAGGEQYF. In DNA form, the CDR3 reads TGTGCCAGCAGCTTAGCCCATATCACCGCCGGGGGCGAGCAGTACTTC. The full variable domain, with the rest looked up from reference TRBV7-2 and TRBJ2-7, is GAGVSQSPSNKVTEKGKDVELRCDPISGHTALYWYRQSLGQGLEFLIYFQGNSAPDKSGLPSDRFSAERTGGSVSTLTIQRTQQEDSAVYLCASSLAHITAGGEQYFGPGTRLTVT.

This chain joins TRBV11-3 and TRBJ2-1, with D possibly TRBD1 on 5 matching bases. CDR3 length: 14 residues. Germline CDR1 is SGHNT and CDR2 is YENEEA. The V gene lost 2 bases and the J gene lost 9 bases, with 14 bases spanning the gap. The CDR3 DNA follows: TGTGCCAGCAGCTTACTGGGGCGGAAGGGTGAGCAGTTCTTC. This codes for CASSLLGRKGEQFF.

This clonotype turned up a few times. This chain joins TRBV7-6 and TRBJ2-3; TRBD2 matches 8 bases. CDR3 length: 14 amino acids. The germline gives CDR1 SGHVS, CDR2 FNYEAQ. J was trimmed by 3 bases and V by 3 bases; bases with no gene match: 2. The CDR3 sequence: CASSLRGETDTQYF. For the CDR3, the DNA is TGTGCCAGCAGCTTGCGGGGGGAAACAGATACGCAGTATTTT.

The chain uses TRBV28 and TRBJ1-1; D call uncertain. Germline lookup yields CDR1 MDHEN and CDR2 SYDVKM. V was cut by 6 bases and J by 4 bases, with 12 bases left in between. The CDR3 runs to 13 residues. CDR3 amino acids: CASSDLGGTEAFF. In DNA form, the CDR3 reads TGTGCCAGCAGCGACCTCGGAGGCACTGAAGCTTTCTTT.

V and J are TRBV12-3 or TRBV12-4 and TRBJ2-3, with 11 nucleotides matching TRBD2. V lost 5 bases and J lost 6; bases outside the gene matches: 7. This CDR3 region has 15 residues. The CDR3 DNA reads as TGTGCCAGCAGTCCCCCACTAGCGGGAGTCGATACGCAGTATTTT. This codes for CASSPPLAGVDTQYF.

This clonotype was recorded a few times. The chain employs TRBV7-2 and TRBJ1-2; D is perhaps TRBD1 (5 bases). V was pared by 7 bases and J by 6 bases, with 24 bases between. Germline CDR1 is SGHTA and CDR2 is FQGNSA. CDR3 length equals 16 residues. The CDR3: CASTFGGLGSPDGYTF. In DNA, the CDR3 is TGTGCCAGCACCTTTGGGGGGTTAGGTTCGCCGGATGGCTACACCTTC.

J is TRBJ2-3 and V is TRBV7-9, with D possibly matching TRBD2 (7 bases). V lost 5 bases, J lost 5 bases, and 11 bases lay in between. Germline CDR1 SEHNR, CDR2 FQNEAQ (reference sequence). The CDR3 contains 13 residues. The CDR3 spells CASSRGAVDTQYF. DNA for the CDR3: TGTGCCAGCAGCCGGGGGGCCGTAGATACGCAGTATTTT.

Many counts were recorded for this clonotype. The gene calls are TRBV7-2 and TRBJ2-4; a possible D gene is TRBD1 (6 bases). Deletions cut 3 bases from V and 2 bases from J, with 14 bases between. This CDR3 region has 16 residues. Per the germline V gene, CDR1 is SGHTA and CDR2 is FQGNSA. The chain's CDR3 is CASSFSPTGPKNIQYF. The CDR3 DNA is TGTGCCAGCAGCTTCTCACCGACAGGTCCCAAAAACATTCAGTACTTC.

This clonotype was picked up a small number of times. This chain connects TRBV7-8 to TRBJ1-5, with no clear D. Trimming left V 4 bases short and J 5 bases short, with 9 bases between. The CDR3 contains 13 residues. Germline-derived CDR1 and CDR2 are SGHVS and FQNEAQ. CDR3 region: CASSSLPDQPQHF. CDR3 sequence (DNA): TGTGCCAGCAGCTCCCTCCCCGATCAGCCCCAGCATTTT.

V and J are TRBV20-1 and TRBJ2-3, with 7 bases aligning to TRBD2. Unmatched junction bases numbered 11, after V lost 6 bases and J lost 8 bases. Germline V gene sequence: CDR1 DFQATT, CDR2 SNEGSKA (reference sequence). The CDR3 contains 13 residues. This CDR3 is CSAGGTRVGTQYF. DNA of the CDR3: TGCAGTGCGGGGGGGACCCGTGTGGGTACGCAGTATTTT.

The rearrangement joins TRBV6-2 or TRBV6-3 to TRBJ2-1; D is undetermined. Germline CDR1 and CDR2: MNHEY and SVGEGT. This CDR3 contains 15 residues. Trimming left V 5 bases short and J 0 bases short, with 11 bases between. The CDR3 reads CASSRHFSSYNEQFF. The CDR3 coding sequence is TGTGCCAGCAGTAGACACTTCAGCTCCTACAATGAGCAGTTCTTC.

The gene calls are TRBV7-9 and TRBJ2-7, with 8 bases lining up with TRBD1. Germline-derived CDR1 and CDR2 are SEHNR and FQNEAQ (reference sequence). The CDR3 consists of 13 residues. The ends lost 4 bases at V and 7 bases at J; junction bases unmatched: 6. Written as DNA, the CDR3 is TGTGCCAGCAGCTCGGACAGGGTGGCTGAGCAGTACTTC. Its protein product is CASSSDRVAEQYF. Filled out from reference TRBV7-9 and TRBJ2-7, the complete variable domain reads DTGVSQNPRHKITKRGQNVTFRCDPISEHNRLYWYRQTLGQGPEFLTYFQNEAQLEKSRLLSDRFSAERPKGSFSTLEIQRTEQGDSAMYLCASSSDRVAEQYFGPGTRLTVT.

V gene TRBV4-2 combines with J gene TRBJ2-5, with TRBD2 matching over 7 bases. V shed 0 bases, J shed 5 bases, and the junction held 3 bases outside the gene matches. Germline V gene lookup returns CDR1 LGHNA and CDR2 YNFKEQ. The CDR3 totals 14 residues. The CDR3 DNA is TGTGCCAGCAGCCAAGATTGGCGGGGGGAGACCCAGTACTTC. It translates to CASSQDWRGETQYF.

The chain has TRBV6-2 or TRBV6-3 and TRBJ1-4; weak D call: TRBD1 (5 bases). The CDR3 runs to 16 residues. Germline V lookup: CDR1 MNHEY, CDR2 SVGEGT. Trimming took 3 bases from V and 0 from J, leaving 11 bases between them. The CDR3 loop reads CASSYSDRATNEKLFF. CDR3 DNA sequence: TGTGCCAGCAGTTATTCCGACAGAGCAACTAATGAAAAACTGTTTTTT.

The chain carries TRBV19 and TRBJ2-3; 15 bases map to TRBD2. Germline CDR1 and CDR2: LNHDA and SQIVND (reference sequence). The CDR3 consists of 16 residues. J was trimmed by 3 bases and V by 7 bases; bases with no gene match: 5. The CDR3 DNA follows: TGTGCCAGTATCGGGACTAGCGGGGGGAGGACAGATACGCAGTATTTT. This codes for CASIGTSGGRTDTQYF.